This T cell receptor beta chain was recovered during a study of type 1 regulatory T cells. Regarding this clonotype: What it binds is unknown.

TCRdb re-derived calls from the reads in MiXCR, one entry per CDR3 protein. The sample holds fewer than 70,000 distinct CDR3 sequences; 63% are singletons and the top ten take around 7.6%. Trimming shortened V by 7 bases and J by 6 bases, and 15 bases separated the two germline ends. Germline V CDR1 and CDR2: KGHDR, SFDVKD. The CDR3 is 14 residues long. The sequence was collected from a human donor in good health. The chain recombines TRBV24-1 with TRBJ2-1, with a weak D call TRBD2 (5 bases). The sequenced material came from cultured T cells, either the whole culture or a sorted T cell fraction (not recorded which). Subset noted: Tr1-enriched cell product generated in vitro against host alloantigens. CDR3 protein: CATSEAALSNEQFF. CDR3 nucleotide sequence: TGTGCCACCAGCGAAGCGGCTTTGAGCAATGAGCAGTTCTTC.